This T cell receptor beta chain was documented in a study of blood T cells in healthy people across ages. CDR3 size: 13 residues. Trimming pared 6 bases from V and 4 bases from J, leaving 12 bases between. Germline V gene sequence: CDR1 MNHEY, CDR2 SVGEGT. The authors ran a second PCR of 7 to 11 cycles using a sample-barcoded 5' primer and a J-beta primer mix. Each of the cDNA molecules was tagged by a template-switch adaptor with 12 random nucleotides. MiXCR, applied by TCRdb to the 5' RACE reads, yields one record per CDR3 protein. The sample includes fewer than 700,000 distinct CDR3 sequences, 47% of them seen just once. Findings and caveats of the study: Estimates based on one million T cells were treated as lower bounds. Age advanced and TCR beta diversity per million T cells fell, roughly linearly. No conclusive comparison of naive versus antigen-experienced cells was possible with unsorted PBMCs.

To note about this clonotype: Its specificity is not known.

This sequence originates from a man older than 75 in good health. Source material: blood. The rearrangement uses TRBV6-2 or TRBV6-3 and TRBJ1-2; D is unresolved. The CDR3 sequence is CASRPQYLYGYTF. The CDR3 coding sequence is TGTGCCAGCAGACCACAGTACCTCTATGGCTACACCTTC.